What follows are 9 T cell receptor beta chains derived from one specimen sequenced in a study of identical twins. TCRdb reprocessed the 5' RACE reads with MiXCR, giving one entry per CDR3 protein. The sample records approximately 670,000 distinct CDR3 sequences, around 6% being singletons. Sequencing was performed on naive T cells sorted from blood. Receptor source: a man between 18 and 35 years old in good health.

This clonotype has a count of ten or more. The chain has TRBV25-1 and TRBJ2-1; D tentatively fits TRBD1 or TRBD2 (6 bases each). CDR1 is MGHDK and CDR2 is SYGVNS in the germline V gene. The length of the CDR3 is 14 residues. Trimming shortened V by 7 bases and J by 3 bases, and 13 bases separated the two germline ends. The CDR3, as DNA: TGTGCCAGCACGAGGGGGGACCTCTACAATGAGCAGTTCTTC. Protein product: CASTRGDLYNEQFF.

The CDR3 loop reads CASSDTSEQFF. The CDR3 DNA reads as TGCGCCAGCAGTGATACATCCGAGCAGTTCTTC. The rearrangement uses TRBV10-2 and TRBJ2-1; D is uncertain. Germline V gives CDR1 WSHSY, CDR2 SAAADI. The CDR3 has 11 residues. The ends were cut back, 3 bases at V and 10 bases at J, with 7 bases in the middle.

This clonotype appeared many times. The gene calls are TRBV9 and TRBJ2-3, with D possibly TRBD2 on 5 matching bases. Trimming took 5 bases from V and 2 from J, leaving 12 bases between them. The CDR3 sequence is 14 residues long. Germline V gene sequence: CDR1 SGDLS, CDR2 YYNGEE. The CDR3 sequence: CASSPPADTDTQYF. The CDR3 bases are TGTGCCAGCAGTCCCCCAGCGGACACAGATACGCAGTATTTT.

This clonotype appeared many times. The CDR3 region has the DNA TGCAGTGCTAGAGGACCGCGTAATGAAAAACTGTTTTTT. Protein product: CSARGPRNEKLFF. The chain recombines TRBV20-1 with TRBJ1-4; D ambiguous. This CDR3 spans 13 amino acids. Germline CDR1 reads DFQATT; CDR2 reads SNEGSKA (reference sequence). Between the trimmed V and J ends, which lost 1 base and 4 bases, there was a span of 7 bases.

This clonotype was observed a few times. V gene TRBV5-6 combines with J gene TRBJ2-3, with 8 bases matching TRBD2. The CDR3 consists of 15 residues. Trimming removed 5 bases from V and 4 bases from J; junction bases left unmatched: 9. Germline V gene lookup returns CDR1 SGHDT and CDR2 YYEEEE. The CDR3 nucleotides are TGTGCCAGCAGTTCGATCGGGAGGGACGCAGATACGCAGTATTTT. Protein: CASSSIGRDADTQYF.

This clonotype has ten or more counts. The rearrangement joins TRBV10-3 to TRBJ2-7, with TRBD2 identical over 11 bases. The germline V gene has CDR1 ENHRY and CDR2 SYGVKD. The CDR3 has 12 amino acids. After removal of 9 bases from V and 6 bases from J, the junction contained 4 bases not matched to a gene. The chain's CDR3 is CAILAGVGEQYV. The CDR3 region has the DNA TGTGCCATACTAGCGGGAGTTGGCGAGCAGTACGTC.

The V call is TRBV7-9, the J call TRBJ2-5; D ambiguous. CDR1 and CDR2 (germline): SEHNR, FQNEAQ (reference sequence). The V gene lost 6 bases and the J gene lost 2 bases, with 16 bases spanning the gap. This CDR3 has 15 amino acids. DNA for the CDR3: TGTGCCAGCAGTCGTAACTGGGTAATTCAAGAGACCCAGTACTTC. Protein sequence: CASSRNWVIQETQYF.

The genes are TRBV30 and TRBJ1-1; maybe TRBD1 (5 bases). Trimming took off 3 bases at V and 0 bases at J, with 14 bases between the two ends. Germline V gives CDR1 GTSNPN, CDR2 SVGIG (reference sequence). This CDR3 comprises 15 residues. The CDR3 region has the DNA TGTGCCTGGAGCCAAAGGGGTTTCATGAACACTGAAGCTTTCTTT. Protein product: CAWSQRGFMNTEAFF.

This clonotype was seen many times. The CDR3: CATVSTRWFF. The DNA for the CDR3 is TGTGCCACCGTATCAACTCGGTGGTTCTTC. The V and J genes are TRBV6-2 or TRBV6-3 and TRBJ2-1, with unresolved D. This CDR3 contains 10 residues. V lost 10 bases and J 15 bases, leaving 16 bases between the germline ends. Looked up from germline, CDR1 is MNHEY and CDR2 is SVGEGT.